Given below is one T cell receptor (beta chain) in context. Its antigen is not identified. These data come from a study of identical twins. The CDR3 consists of 14 residues. Between the trimmed V and J ends, which lost 5 bases and 0 bases, there was a span of 11 bases. Each CDR3 protein is one row after TCRdb ran MiXCR on the 5' RACE reads. Of roughly 1.6 million distinct CDR3 sequences in the sample, about 32% were seen once. Whole-study results and caveats: Beta out-of-frame sequences showed weaker excess sharing between twins.

The chain is built from TRBV12-3 or TRBV12-4 and TRBJ2-7; D is tentatively TRBD1 or TRBD2 (6 bases each). This TCR was recovered from a newborn girl in good health. Sequenced: cord blood. The CDR3 DNA sequence: TGTGCCAGCAGTGGAGGGGGGAACTCCTACGAGCAGTACTTC. Amino acid sequence: CASSGGGNSYEQYF.